This T cell receptor (beta chain) was sequenced in a study of T cell responses to AZD1222 COVID-19 vaccine. Germline lookup yields CDR1 KGHSH and CDR2 LQKENI. The CDR3 has 13 amino acids. J lost 8 bases, V lost 4 bases, and 3 bases had no gene match. This table comes from immunoSEQ multiplex PCR, and its TCRdb copy is limited to in-frame clones, with some not included. The sample consists of about 150,000 clones, 90% to 95% of them appearing once. Findings and limits, study-wide: Repertoire sampling happened only post peak T cell response. Just a handful of AZD1222 recipients were seropositive at baseline. Along spike, vaccine-associated CD4 TCRs were found throughout, with dominance at 160-218 and 743-854. Donors in the cohort were predominantly white British and more often female, and clonal diversity was possibly underestimated.

Comment on this clone: Its antigen is unidentified.

The chain employs TRBV18 and TRBJ1-2; 11 nucleotides match TRBD1. This clonotype was obtained from an adult in good health. The material was peripheral blood, obtained on day 0 of MenACWY control vaccination. The CDR3 region is CASSLGQGAGYTF. CDR3 DNA: TGTGCCAGCTCACTTGGACAGGGGGCAGGCTACACCTTC.